This T cell receptor beta chain was identified in a study of sequential checkpoint blockade in melanoma. The wider study: Randomization was 1:1 between first-line nivolumab→ipilimumab and ipilimumab→nivolumab. After both sequences, patients received maintenance nivolumab.

Germline V gives CDR1 SGHNT, CDR2 YYREEE (reference sequence). The V gene lost 4 bases and the J gene lost 0 bases, with 7 bases spanning the gap. The CDR3 length is 13 residues. With regard to this clone: This sample also contains other DNA sequences that code for the same CDR3.

Profiling relied on immunoSEQ multiplex PCR, and the TCRdb table lists in-frame clones only, not all of them. The sample yields 15,000 to 20,000 clones, under 80% seen once. Sample treatment: randomized to nivolumab then ipilimumab (arm A) or the reverse (arm B). Patients had received no earlier DNA-damaging chemotherapy. PBMC sorting kept live CD3+CD8+ cells without CD19 or CD56. Material: CD8+ T cells sorted from blood (inferred from file names), obtained from a patient given nivolumab and ipilimumab in sequence. The chain recombines TRBV5-4 with TRBJ1-1; D is perhaps TRBD1 (5 bases). The receptor was isolated from a human donor with melanoma. The CDR3, as DNA: TGTGCCAGCAGCCGCAGGGTGAACACTGAAGCTTTCTTT. Translated: CASSRRVNTEAFF.